This T cell receptor beta chain was captured in a study of blood T cells in healthy people across ages. The authors ran a second PCR of roughly 6 to 12 cycles using a sample-barcoded 5' primer and a J-beta primer mix. One entry per CDR3 protein results from TCRdb running MiXCR on the 5' RACE reads. The sample yields some 1.4 million distinct CDR3 sequences, around 42% seen once. This CDR3 has 12 residues. Looked up from germline, CDR1 is SQVTM and CDR2 is ANQGSEA. Concerning this clonotype: At one end, the junction sequence differs from germline, possibly due to a read error.

Sequencing was done on a sample of blood. The chain links TRBV29-1 to TRBJ1-3; the D is unclear. This sequence was found in a woman younger than 30 in good health. This chain's CDR3 is CSVSRSGNTIYF. The CDR3 DNA reads TGCAGCGTTAGCAGGTCTGGGAACACCATATATTTT.